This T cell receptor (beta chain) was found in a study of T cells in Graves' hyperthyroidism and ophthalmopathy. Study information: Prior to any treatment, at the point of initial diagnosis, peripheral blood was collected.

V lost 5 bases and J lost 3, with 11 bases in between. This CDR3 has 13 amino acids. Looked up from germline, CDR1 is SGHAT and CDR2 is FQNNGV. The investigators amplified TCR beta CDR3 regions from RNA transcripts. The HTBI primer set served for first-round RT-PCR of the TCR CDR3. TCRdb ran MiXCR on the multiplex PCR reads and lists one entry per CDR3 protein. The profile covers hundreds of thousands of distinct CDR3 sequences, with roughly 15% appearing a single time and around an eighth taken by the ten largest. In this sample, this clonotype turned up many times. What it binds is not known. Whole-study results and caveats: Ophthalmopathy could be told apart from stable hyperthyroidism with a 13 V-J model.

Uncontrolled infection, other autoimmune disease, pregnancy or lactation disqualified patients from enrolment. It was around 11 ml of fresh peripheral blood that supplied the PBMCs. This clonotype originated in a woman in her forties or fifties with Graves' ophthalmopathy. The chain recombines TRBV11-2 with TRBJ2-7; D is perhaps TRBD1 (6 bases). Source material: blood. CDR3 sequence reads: CASSGLDSYEQYF. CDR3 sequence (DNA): TGTGCCAGCAGCGGATTGGACAGCTACGAGCAGTACTTC.